This entry describes one T cell receptor (beta chain). Its antigen is as yet unknown. Germline lookup yields CDR1 SGHTA and CDR2 FQGTGA. After removal of 4 bases from V and 3 bases from J, the junction contained 5 bases not matched to a gene. The CDR3 contains 16 residues. The sample belongs to a study of cytomegalovirus exposure and HLA in healthy donors. The PCR was carried out with 60 Vbeta primers and 13 Jbeta primers. Only in-frame clones appear in the TCRdb table, and some are missing; sequencing was by immunoSEQ multiplex PCR. The sample lists approximately 100,000 clones, roughly 79% occurring once. Study results and limitations: A prior analysis recorded that most TCR beta V segments were productive about 90% or about 30% of the time.

Sequencing was done on a sample of PBMCs. This clonotype was sampled from a man in his forties or fifties in good health and CMV-seropositive. The chain carries TRBV7-3 and TRBJ2-1; 11 bases are shared with TRBD2. The CDR3 DNA sequence: TGTGCCAGCAGCTCGTCGGGACTAGCGGTCTACAATGAGCAGTTCTTC. Protein sequence: CASSSSGLAVYNEQFF.